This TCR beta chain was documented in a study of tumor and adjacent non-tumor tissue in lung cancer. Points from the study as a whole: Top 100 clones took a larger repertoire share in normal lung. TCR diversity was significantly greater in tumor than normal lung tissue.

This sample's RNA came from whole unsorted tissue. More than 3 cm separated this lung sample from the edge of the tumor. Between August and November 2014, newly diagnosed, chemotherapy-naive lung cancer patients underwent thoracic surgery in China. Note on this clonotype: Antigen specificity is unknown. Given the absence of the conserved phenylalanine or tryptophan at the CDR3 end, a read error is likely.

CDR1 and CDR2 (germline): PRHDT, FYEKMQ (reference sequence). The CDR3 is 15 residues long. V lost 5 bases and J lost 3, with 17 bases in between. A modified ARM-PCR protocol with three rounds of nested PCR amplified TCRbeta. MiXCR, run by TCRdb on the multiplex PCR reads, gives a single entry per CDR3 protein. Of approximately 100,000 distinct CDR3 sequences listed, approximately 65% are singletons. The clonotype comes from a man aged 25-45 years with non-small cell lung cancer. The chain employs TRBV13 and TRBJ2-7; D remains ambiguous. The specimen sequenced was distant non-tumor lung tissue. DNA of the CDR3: TGTGCCAGCAGCCTCTCAGGCGTGGAGTACTACGAGCAGTACCTC. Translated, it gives CASSLSGVEYYEQYL.